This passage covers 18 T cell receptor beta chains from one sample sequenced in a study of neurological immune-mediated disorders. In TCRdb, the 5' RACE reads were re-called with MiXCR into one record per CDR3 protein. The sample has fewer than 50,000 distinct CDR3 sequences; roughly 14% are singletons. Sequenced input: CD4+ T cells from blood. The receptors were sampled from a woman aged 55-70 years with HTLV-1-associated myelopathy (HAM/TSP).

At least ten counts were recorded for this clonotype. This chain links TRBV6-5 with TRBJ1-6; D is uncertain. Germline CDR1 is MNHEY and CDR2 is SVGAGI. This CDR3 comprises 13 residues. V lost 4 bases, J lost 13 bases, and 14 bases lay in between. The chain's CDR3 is CASSFSGDGPLHF. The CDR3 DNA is TGTGCCAGCAGTTTTTCAGGAGATGGGCCCCTCCACTTT.

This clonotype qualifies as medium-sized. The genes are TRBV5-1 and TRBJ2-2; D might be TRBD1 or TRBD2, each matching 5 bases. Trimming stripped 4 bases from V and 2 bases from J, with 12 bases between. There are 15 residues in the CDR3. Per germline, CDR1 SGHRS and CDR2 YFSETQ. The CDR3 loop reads CASSPRGSNTGELFF. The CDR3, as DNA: TGCGCCAGCAGCCCGAGGGGTTCAAACACCGGGGAGCTGTTTTTT.

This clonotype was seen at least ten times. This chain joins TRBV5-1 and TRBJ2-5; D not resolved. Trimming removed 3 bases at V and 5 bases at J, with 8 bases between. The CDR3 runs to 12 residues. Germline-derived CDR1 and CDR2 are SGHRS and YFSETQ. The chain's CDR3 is CASSSQGETQYF. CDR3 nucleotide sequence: TGCGCCAGCAGCTCCCAAGGGGAGACCCAGTACTTC.

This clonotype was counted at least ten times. This CDR3 is CSARRLAGGHTGELFF. The CDR3 coding sequence is TGCAGTGCTAGGAGACTAGCGGGGGGGCACACCGGGGAGCTGTTTTTT. This rearrangement joins TRBV20-1 to TRBJ2-2; 14 bases are a match to TRBD2. V lost 3 bases and J lost 3; bases outside the gene matches: 3. CDR1 is DFQATT, CDR2 SNEGSKA, per germline (reference sequence). The CDR3 covers 16 residues.

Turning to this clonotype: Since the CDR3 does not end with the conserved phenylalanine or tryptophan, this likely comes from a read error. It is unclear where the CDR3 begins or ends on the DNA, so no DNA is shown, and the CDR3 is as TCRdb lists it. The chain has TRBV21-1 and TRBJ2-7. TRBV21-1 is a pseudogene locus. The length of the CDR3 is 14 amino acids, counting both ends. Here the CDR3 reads CASSGTRSPTTKYS.

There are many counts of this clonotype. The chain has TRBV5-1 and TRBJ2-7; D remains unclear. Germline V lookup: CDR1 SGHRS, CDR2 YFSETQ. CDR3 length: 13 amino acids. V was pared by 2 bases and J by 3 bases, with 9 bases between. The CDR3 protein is CASSFSWVYEQYF. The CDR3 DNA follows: TGCGCCAGCAGCTTTAGCTGGGTCTACGAGCAGTACTTC.

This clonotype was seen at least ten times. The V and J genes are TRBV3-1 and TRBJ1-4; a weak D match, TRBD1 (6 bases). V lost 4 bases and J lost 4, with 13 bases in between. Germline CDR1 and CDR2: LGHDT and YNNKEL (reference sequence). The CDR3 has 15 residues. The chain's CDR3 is CASSRKDSGNEKLFF. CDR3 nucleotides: TGTGCCAGCAGCCGAAAGGACAGCGGTAATGAAAAACTGTTTTTT. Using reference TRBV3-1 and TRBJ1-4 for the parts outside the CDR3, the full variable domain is DTAVSQTPKYLVTQMGNDKSIKCEQNLGHDTMYWYKQDSKKFLKIMFSYNNKELIINETVPNRFSPKSPDKAHLNLHINSLELGDSAVYFCASSRKDSGNEKLFFGSGTQLSVL.

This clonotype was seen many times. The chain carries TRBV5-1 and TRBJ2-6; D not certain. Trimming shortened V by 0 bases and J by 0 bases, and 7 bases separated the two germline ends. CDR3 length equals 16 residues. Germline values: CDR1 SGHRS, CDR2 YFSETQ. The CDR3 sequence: CASSLEPLSGANVLTF. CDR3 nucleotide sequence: TGCGCCAGCAGCTTGGAGCCCCTCTCTGGGGCCAACGTCCTGACTTTC.

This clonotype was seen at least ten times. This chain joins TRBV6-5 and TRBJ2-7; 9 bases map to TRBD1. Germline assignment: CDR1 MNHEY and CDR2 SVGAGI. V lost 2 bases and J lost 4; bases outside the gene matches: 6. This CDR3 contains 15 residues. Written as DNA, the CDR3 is TGTGCCAGCAGTTACGGGGACAGGGCGAGTTACGAGCAGTACTTC. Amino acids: CASSYGDRASYEQYF.

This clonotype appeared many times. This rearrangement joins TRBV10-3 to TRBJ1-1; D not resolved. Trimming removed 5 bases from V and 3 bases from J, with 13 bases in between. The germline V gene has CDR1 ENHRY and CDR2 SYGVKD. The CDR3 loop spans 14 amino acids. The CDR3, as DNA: TGTGCCATCAGTCGCCGGGCTGGGGACACTGAAGCTTTCTTT. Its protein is CAISRRAGDTEAFF.

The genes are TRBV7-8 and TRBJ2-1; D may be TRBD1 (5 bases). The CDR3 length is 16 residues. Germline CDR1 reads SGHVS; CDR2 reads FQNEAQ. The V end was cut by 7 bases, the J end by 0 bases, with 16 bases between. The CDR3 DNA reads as TGTGCCAGCACGCTCCAGGGCGCAAGCTCCTACAATGAGCAGTTCTTC. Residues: CASTLQGASSYNEQFF.

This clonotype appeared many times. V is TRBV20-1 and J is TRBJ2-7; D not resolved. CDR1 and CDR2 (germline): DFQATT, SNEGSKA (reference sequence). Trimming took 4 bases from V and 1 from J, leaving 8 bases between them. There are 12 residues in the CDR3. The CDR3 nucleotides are TGCAGTGCTACTAAAACGTCCTACGAGCAGTACTTC. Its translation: CSATKTSYEQYF.

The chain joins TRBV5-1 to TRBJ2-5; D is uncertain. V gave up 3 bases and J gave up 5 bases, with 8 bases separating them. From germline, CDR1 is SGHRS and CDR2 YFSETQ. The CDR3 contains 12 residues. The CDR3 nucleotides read TGCGCCAGCAGCTCCCCCAGGGAGACCCAGTACTTC. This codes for CASSSPRETQYF.

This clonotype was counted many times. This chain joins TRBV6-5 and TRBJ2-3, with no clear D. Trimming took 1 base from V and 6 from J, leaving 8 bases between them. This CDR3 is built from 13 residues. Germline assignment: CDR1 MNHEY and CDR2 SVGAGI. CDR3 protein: CASSYWSSDTQYF. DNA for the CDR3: TGTGCCAGCAGTTACTGGAGTTCCGATACGCAGTATTTT.

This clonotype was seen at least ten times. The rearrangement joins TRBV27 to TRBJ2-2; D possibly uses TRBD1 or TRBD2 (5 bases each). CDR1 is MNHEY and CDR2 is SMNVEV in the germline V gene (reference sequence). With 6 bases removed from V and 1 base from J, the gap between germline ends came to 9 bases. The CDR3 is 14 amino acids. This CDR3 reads CASRGTQNTGELFF. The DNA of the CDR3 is TGTGCCAGCAGAGGGACCCAGAACACCGGGGAGCTGTTTTTT.

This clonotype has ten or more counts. Here the CDR3 reads CASSRSPSGGSSYEQYF. Written as DNA, the CDR3 is TGCGCCAGCAGCCGCTCGCCCAGCGGGGGGAGCTCCTACGAGCAGTACTTC. The chain has TRBV5-1 and TRBJ2-7; 9 bases map to TRBD2. This CDR3 region has 17 residues. The J segment lost 0 bases and the V segment lost 4 bases, leaving 11 bases of the junction unmatched. Germline CDR1 and CDR2: SGHRS and YFSETQ.

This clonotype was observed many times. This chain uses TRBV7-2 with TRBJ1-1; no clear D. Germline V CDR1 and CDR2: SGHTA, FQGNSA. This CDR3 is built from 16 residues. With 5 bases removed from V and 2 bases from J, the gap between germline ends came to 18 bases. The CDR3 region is CASSPRRAVANTEAFF. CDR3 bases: TGTGCCAGCAGCCCACGGCGGGCGGTGGCCAACACTGAAGCTTTCTTT.

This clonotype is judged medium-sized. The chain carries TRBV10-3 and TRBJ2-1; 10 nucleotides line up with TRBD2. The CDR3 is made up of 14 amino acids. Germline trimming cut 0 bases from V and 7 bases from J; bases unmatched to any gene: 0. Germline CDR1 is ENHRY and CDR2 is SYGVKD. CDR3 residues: CAISESSGGNEQFF. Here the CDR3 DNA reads TGTGCCATCAGTGAGTCTAGCGGGGGGAATGAGCAGTTCTTC.